What follows describes a single T cell receptor (beta chain). Its specificity is not known. This sample is drawn from a study of high-grade serous ovarian cancer treatment subgroups. Study-level information: Each sample yielded on average 7,494 unique TCR beta rearrangements from 13,000 or so reads. Study outcomes and limitations: The analyses considered CDR3 and ignored CDR1 and CDR2. Different patients shared almost no repertoire; same-patient tumors shared about 0.11 to 0.85.

Profiled with immunoSEQ multiplex PCR; TCRdb holds only in-frame clones, not every one. The table has approximately 30,000 clones, about 81% seen once. Tumor samples were obtained before definitive surgery or chemotherapy. Germline values: CDR1 KGHSH, CDR2 LQKENI. V lost 6 bases, J lost 0 bases, and 11 bases stayed unmatched. The CDR3 sequence is 18 residues long. This sequence joins TRBV18 and TRBJ2-6; TRBD1 matches 7 bases. What was sequenced was tumor tissue. The origin of this receptor is a human donor with high-grade serous ovarian cancer. CDR3 sequence: CASSRTGAHSSGANVLTF. The CDR3 DNA follows: TGTGCCAGCTCCCGCACAGGGGCACATAGCTCTGGGGCCAACGTCCTGACTTTC.